These 9 T cell receptor beta chains were sequenced from one sample in a study of regulatory T cells in long-lasting Graves disease. Construction of TCR beta libraries relied on iRepertoire HTBI primers and on Arm-PCR targeting CDR3 regions. Via MiXCR, TCRdb re-called the multiplex PCR reads, giving one row per CDR3 protein. The data contain 350,000 to 500,000 distinct CDR3 sequences, roughly 15% of them singletons. Described time point: newly diagnosed GD, antithyroid drugs for less than 3 months. PBMC-derived RNA was used for the TCR library. These sequences were also reported in another study, on T cells in Graves' hyperthyroidism and ophthalmopathy.

The starting material was peripheral blood mononuclear cells (PBMCs), obtained at new diagnosis, from a patient treated with antithyroid drugs. The receptors derive from a woman between 18 and 30 years old with Graves disease.

This chain uses TRBV7-3 with TRBJ2-5; the match to TRBD2 covers 7 bases. V shed 5 bases, J shed 9 bases, and the junction held 15 bases outside the gene matches. This CDR3 comprises 15 residues. Germline-derived CDR1 and CDR2 are SGHTA and FQGTGA. The CDR3 protein is CASSHPPGGCGSQYF. The CDR3 bases are TGTGCCAGCAGCCACCCCCCCGGGGGGTGCGGCTCCCAGTACTTC.

The chain links TRBV2 to TRBJ1-1; D might be TRBD1 (5 bases). V was clipped by 7 bases and J by 1 base, with 16 bases between them. The CDR3 runs 15 residues. Germline CDR1 and CDR2: SNHLY and FYNNEI. CDR3 residues: CASTYRGAKNTEAFF. DNA of the CDR3: TGTGCCAGCACCTACCGGGGCGCGAAGAACACTGAAGCTTTCTTT.

CDR3 sequence: CASSVGYGSTYEQYF. DNA for the CDR3: TGTGCCAGCAGCGTAGGGTACGGATCGACCTACGAGCAGTACTTC. The gene calls are TRBV9 and TRBJ2-7; unclear D gene. Germline V gene lookup returns CDR1 SGDLS and CDR2 YYNGEE. The ends were cut back, 0 bases at V and 2 bases at J, with 12 bases in the middle. The CDR3 totals 15 residues.

V and J are TRBV6-2 or TRBV6-3 and TRBJ2-6; 8 bases are shared with TRBD1. The CDR3 length is 19 residues. V dropped 2 bases and J dropped 0; count of bases not matched to a gene: 9. Germline-derived CDR1 and CDR2 are MNHEY and SVGEGT. This CDR3 is CASSYTTGDGSSGANVLTF. For the CDR3, the DNA is TGTGCCAGCAGTTACACGACAGGGGATGGAAGCTCTGGGGCCAACGTCCTGACTTTC.

This clonotype has ten or more counts. The J gene is TRBJ2-3, the V gene TRBV11-1; no clear D. Trimming pared 5 bases from V and 3 bases from J, leaving 9 bases between. From germline, CDR1 is SGHAT and CDR2 FQDESV (reference sequence). This CDR3 contains 13 residues. For the CDR3, the DNA is TGTGCCAGCAGCCCTACCTGGACAGATACGCAGTATTTT. Protein product: CASSPTWTDTQYF.

The genes are TRBV5-1 and TRBJ1-1, with 10 bases aligning to TRBD1. CDR3 length: 15 amino acids. Per the germline V gene, CDR1 is SGHRS and CDR2 is YFSETQ. Losses at the gene ends were 3 bases for V and 5 bases for J; bases not matched to a gene: 7. This CDR3 is CASSSKDRGPTEAFF. For the CDR3, the DNA is TGCGCCAGCAGCTCAAAAGACAGGGGGCCGACTGAAGCTTTCTTT.

Only a few counts were recorded for this clonotype. At one boundary the junction diverges from the germline segment, which might be a read error. This chain connects TRBV6-4 to TRBJ2-7; 7 bases fit TRBD2. CDR1 is MRHNA and CDR2 is SNTAGT in the germline V gene. The CDR3 sequence is 15 residues long. This CDR3 is CASSYSGGRAREQYF. Here the CDR3 DNA reads TGTGCCAGCAGTTACTCGGGTGGGAGGGCCAGGGAGCAGTACTTC.

This clonotype was recorded at least ten times. The rearrangement links TRBV3-1 to TRBJ2-1, with 8 bases lining up with TRBD2. V gave up 5 bases and J gave up 7 bases; unmatched junction bases: 4. The CDR3 contains 13 residues. Germline CDR1 LGHDT, CDR2 YNNKEL (reference sequence). The DNA for the CDR3 is TGTGCCAGCAGCGGAATAGCGGGAAATGAGCAGTTCTTC. Translating it yields CASSGIAGNEQFF.

This chain links TRBV18 with TRBJ1-2; tentatively, D is TRBD1 (5 bases). Germline lookup yields CDR1 KGHSH and CDR2 LQKENI. V was cut by 0 bases and J by 5 bases, with 13 bases left in between. The CDR3 totals 15 residues. In DNA form, the CDR3 reads TGTGCCAGCTCACCACCTCAGGGAGTCATTTATGGCTACACCTTC. Protein product: CASSPPQGVIYGYTF.